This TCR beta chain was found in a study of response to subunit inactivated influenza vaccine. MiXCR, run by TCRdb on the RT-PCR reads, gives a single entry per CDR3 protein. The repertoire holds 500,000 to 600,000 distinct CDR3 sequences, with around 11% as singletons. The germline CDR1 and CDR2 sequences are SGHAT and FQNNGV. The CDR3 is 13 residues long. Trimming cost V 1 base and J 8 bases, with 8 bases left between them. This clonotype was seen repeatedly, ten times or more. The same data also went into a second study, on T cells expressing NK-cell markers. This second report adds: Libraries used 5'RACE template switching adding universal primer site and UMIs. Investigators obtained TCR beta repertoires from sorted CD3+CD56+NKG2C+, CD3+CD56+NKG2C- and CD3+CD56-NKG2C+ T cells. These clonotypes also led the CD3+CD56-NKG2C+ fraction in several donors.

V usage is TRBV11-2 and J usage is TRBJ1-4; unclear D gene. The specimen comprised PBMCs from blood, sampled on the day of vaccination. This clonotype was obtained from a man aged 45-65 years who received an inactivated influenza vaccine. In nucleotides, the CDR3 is TGTGCCAGCAGCTTAGGGGAAAGGGAAAAACTGTTTTTT. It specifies CASSLGEREKLFF.